A single sample gave rise to the 10 T cell receptor beta chains below, sequenced in a study of T cell repertoires in cytomegalovirus infection. The antigens for these receptors are not known. In TCRdb, the reads were re-called with MiXCR into one record per CDR3 protein. This table has 640,000 or so distinct CDR3 sequences, approximately 33% appearing once. The sequencing here drew on cultured PBMCs, taken from culture after CMV antigen stimulation. The receptors shown here come from a human donor in good health (CMV status not recorded). Some clones in this sample may be carry-over from other donors' samples.

The chain combines TRBV14 with TRBJ1-1; no reliable D call. Germline CDR1 and CDR2: SGHDN and FVKESK. This CDR3 is 15 amino acids long. Trimming removed 4 bases from V and 2 bases from J, with 14 bases in between. CDR3 nucleotide sequence: TGTGCCAGCAGCCGCCATGAGGGATATAACACTGAAGCTTTCTTT. It encodes CASSRHEGYNTEAFF.

This clonotype was seen a few times. The J gene is TRBJ2-1, the V gene TRBV12-3 or TRBV12-4; D is uncertain. This CDR3 is 11 amino acids long. Trimming removed 3 bases from V and 8 bases from J, with 5 bases in between. CDR3 sequence (DNA): TGTGCCAGCAGTTTCCAGGATGAGCAGTTCTTC. It specifies CASSFQDEQFF.

The CDR3 DNA is TGTGCCAGCGCCCCGGGGCTCACCACCATCGCCACTGAAGCTTTCTTT. Protein sequence: CASAPGLTTIATEAFF. The gene calls are TRBV6-6 and TRBJ1-1, with D maybe TRBD1 (5 bases). V was pared by 8 bases and J by 4 bases, with 23 bases between. This CDR3 has 16 amino acids. The germline CDR1 and CDR2 sequences are MNHNY and SVGAGI (reference sequence).

This sequence joins TRBV7-2 and TRBJ2-3; 7 positions match TRBD1. V shed 5 bases and J 0 bases; nucleotides not matched to a gene: 8. From germline, CDR1 is SGHTA and CDR2 FQGNSA. This CDR3 has 16 residues. The chain's CDR3 is CASSARGGYSTDTQYF. CDR3 bases: TGTGCCAGCAGCGCAAGAGGGGGCTATAGCACAGATACGCAGTATTTT.

The table lists this clonotype with a few counts. The CDR3 reads CASTPSGQDSTNEKLFF. CDR3 nucleotides: TGTGCCAGCACCCCATCCGGACAGGACTCAACTAATGAAAAACTGTTTTTT. The V and J genes are TRBV6-2 or TRBV6-3 and TRBJ1-4, with 7 bases lining up with TRBD1. Germline lookup yields CDR1 MNHEY and CDR2 SVGEGT. The CDR3 covers 17 residues. V lost 7 bases and J lost 0; bases outside the gene matches: 11.

The chain is built from TRBV4-2 and TRBJ1-2; D remains unclear. V dropped 0 bases and J dropped 2 bases, with 7 bases sitting between them. The CDR3 has 14 amino acids. The germline gives CDR1 LGHNA, CDR2 YNFKEQ. The CDR3 reads CASSQDSQNYGYTF. CDR3 nucleotides: TGTGCCAGCAGCCAAGACAGTCAAAACTATGGCTACACCTTC.

The V call is TRBV20-1, the J call TRBJ1-6; the D gene is possibly TRBD1 (5 bases). Trimming took 7 bases from V and 10 from J, leaving 14 bases between them. CDR1 is DFQATT and CDR2 is SNEGSKA in the germline V gene (reference sequence). The CDR3 length is 12 residues. CDR3 residues: CSGSGEGSPLHF. The DNA of the CDR3 is TGCAGTGGGTCGGGGGAGGGCTCACCCCTCCACTTT.

The V gene is TRBV20-1, the J gene TRBJ2-7; D uncertain. This CDR3 spans 13 amino acids. Deletions cut 3 bases from V and 2 bases from J, with 11 bases between. Germline values: CDR1 DFQATT, CDR2 SNEGSKA (reference sequence). The chain's CDR3 is CSASRAEAYEQYF. The CDR3, as DNA: TGCAGTGCTAGTAGGGCCGAAGCCTACGAGCAGTACTTC.

This sequence joins TRBV12-3 or TRBV12-4 and TRBJ2-7; 7 bases agree with TRBD2. This CDR3 region has 17 residues. After removal of 0 bases from V and 2 bases from J, the junction contained 10 bases not matched to a gene. CDR3 in DNA: TGTGCCAGCAGTTTAGCGGCGTTGGGCGGGAGAACCTACGAGCAGTACTTC. Translation: CASSLAALGGRTYEQYF.

This clonotype was detected only a few times. The V call is TRBV4-1, the J call TRBJ2-5; tentatively, D is TRBD1 (6 bases). The germline V gene has CDR1 MGHRA and CDR2 YSYEKL. Trimming took off 2 bases at V and 7 bases at J, with 17 bases between the two ends. This CDR3 is built from 15 residues. The CDR3 sequence is CASSQPGQGDRTQYF. The CDR3 region has the DNA TGCGCCAGCAGCCAACCGGGACAAGGGGACCGGACCCAGTACTTC.